This T cell receptor beta chain was sequenced in a study of T cells in Graves' hyperthyroidism and ophthalmopathy. Notes on the study in general: Prediction of ophthalmopathy progression came a median approximately 6.5 months pre-onset.

In regard to this clonotype: Antigen unknown.

It was RNA transcripts that yielded the amplified TCR beta CDR3 regions. First-round RT-PCR with HTBI primers amplified the TCR CDR3 region. MiXCR, applied by TCRdb to the multiplex PCR reads, yields one record per CDR3 protein. The table shows fewer than 400,000 distinct CDR3 sequences, with over 12% occurring only once. The clonotype was recovered from a man between 45 and 60 years old with Graves' ophthalmopathy. The material sequenced was blood.

CDR3: CAWSVRVGAFF. The CDR3 bases are TGTGCCTGGAGTGTAAGGGTGGGAGCTTTCTTT. This rearrangement joins TRBV30 to TRBJ1-1; D is unclear. The V and J ends lost 0 bases and 10 bases respectively, with 9 bases between them. The CDR3 consists of 11 residues. Germline CDR1 is GTSNPN and CDR2 is SVGIG (reference sequence).